This entry lists 29 T cell receptor beta chains sequenced from one sample in a study of technical replicates of blood from a handful of donors. Using immunoSEQ multiplex PCR, the repertoire was profiled, and TCRdb retains in-frame clones only, with some absent. This table holds 70,000 to 95,000 clones, over 85% found once. The sequenced sample was T cells isolated from PBMCs. The receptor source for this set is a human donor in good health.

There are a few counts of this clone. V gene TRBV10-1 combines with J gene TRBJ1-1, with 8 bases matching TRBD1. CDR1 and CDR2 from the germline V gene are WNHNN and SYGVQD (reference sequence). V trimming: 4 bases; J trimming: 3 bases; junction bases outside the gene matches: 7. The CDR3 loop spans 15 amino acids. Written as DNA, the CDR3 is TGCGCCAGCAGTGTACGACAGGGGCTGGACACTGAAGCTTTCTTT. Its protein is CASSVRQGLDTEAFF.

This chain connects TRBV15 to TRBJ2-1; a possible D gene is TRBD1 (6 bases). CDR3 length equals 13 residues. Germline V gene lookup returns CDR1 LNHNV and CDR2 YYDKDF (reference sequence). Trimming took 4 bases from V and 10 from J, leaving 14 bases between them. CDR3 sequence reads: CATSKPNRDEQFF. CDR3 DNA sequence: TGTGCCACCAGCAAACCGAACAGGGACGAGCAGTTCTTC.

This clone has a single count. The CDR3 loop is CATLTVTSTGELFF. In DNA form, the CDR3 reads TGTGCCACCTTGACAGTAACGAGCACCGGGGAGCTGTTTTTT. The chain combines TRBV6-1 with TRBJ2-2, with D maybe TRBD1 (5 bases). Trimming took off 10 bases at V and 4 bases at J, with 16 bases between the two ends. This CDR3 comprises 14 residues. Per germline, CDR1 MNHNS and CDR2 SASEGT.

The chain links TRBV4-1 to TRBJ2-7, with D maybe TRBD1 (6 bases). CDR3 length: 13 amino acids. Germline V gene data show CDR1 as MGHRA and CDR2 as YSYEKL. V was shortened by 4 bases and J by 3 bases, with 10 bases between the two germline ends. The CDR3 DNA reads as TGCGCCAGCAGCCTAACCAGGGGCTACGAGCAGTACTTC. It encodes CASSLTRGYEQYF.

The chain employs TRBV27 and TRBJ2-3; 10 bases are a match to TRBD2. Germline-derived CDR1 and CDR2 are MNHEY and SMNVEV (reference sequence). The junction had 4 bases not matched to a gene; V was cut back by 1 base and J by 0 bases. This CDR3 spans 17 amino acids. CDR3 DNA: TGTGCCAGCAGTTTATGGGTGACTAGCGGGAGCACAGATACGCAGTATTTT. Protein: CASSLWVTSGSTDTQYF.

The chain is built from TRBV5-1 and TRBJ2-3, with D unresolved. Looked up from germline, CDR1 is SGHRS and CDR2 is YFSETQ. Trimming shortened V by 7 bases and J by 4 bases, and 16 bases separated the two germline ends. This CDR3 is built from 14 residues. DNA of the CDR3: TGCGCCAGCGTATCACTACCCACTTCAGATACGCAGTATTTT. Translated: CASVSLPTSDTQYF.

The chain links TRBV28 to TRBJ2-7, with 8 bases that match TRBD2. CDR3 length: 15 residues. CDR1 and CDR2 (germline): MDHEN, SYDVKM. Unmatched junction bases numbered 9, after V lost 3 bases and J lost 5 bases. CDR3: CASSFGEREINEQYF. CDR3 DNA: TGTGCCAGCAGTTTCGGGGAGCGGGAGATCAACGAGCAGTACTTC.

This rearrangement joins TRBV6-1 to TRBJ1-2; D is ambiguous. This CDR3 spans 14 amino acids. The V gene's germline CDR1 is MNHNS and CDR2 SASEGT. Trimming stripped 2 bases from V and 7 bases from J, with 14 bases between. The CDR3 coding sequence is TGTGCCAGCAGTGAACGAGGTGGCTTGGGTGGCTACACCTTC. Translation: CASSERGGLGGYTF.

This clone has only one observation. The chain links TRBV7-2 to TRBJ2-5, with 10 bases matching TRBD2. The germline gives CDR1 SGHTA, CDR2 FQGNSA. This CDR3 is built from 14 residues. The trim removed 4 bases at V and 3 bases at J, leaving 2 bases unmatched. CDR3 loop: CASSSGLAEETQYF. In DNA, the CDR3 is TGTGCCAGCAGCTCCGGACTAGCGGAAGAGACCCAGTACTTC. The full variable domain, completed using reference TRBV7-2 and TRBJ2-5, is GAGVSQSPSNKVTEKGKDVELRCDPISGHTALYWYRQSLGQGLEFLIYFQGNSAPDKSGLPSDRFSAERTGGSVSTLTIQRTQQEDSAVYLCASSSGLAEETQYFGPGTRLLVL.

This clone has a single count. The gene calls are TRBV2 and TRBJ2-1; D is possibly TRBD2 (7 bases). CDR1 is SNHLY, CDR2 FYNNEI, per germline. V shed 5 bases and J shed 8 bases, with 13 bases lying between them. This CDR3 spans 13 amino acids. CDR3 protein: CASSRGGGDEQFF. In DNA, the CDR3 is TGTGCCAGCAGTAGGGGGGGCGGAGATGAGCAGTTCTTC. The full variable domain, in which reference TRBV2 and TRBJ2-1 provide the parts outside the CDR3, is EPEVTQTPSHQVTQMGQEVILRCVPISNHLYFYWYRQILGQKVEFLVSFYNNEISEKSEIFDDQFSVERPDGSNFTLKIRSTKLEDSAMYFCASSRGGGDEQFFGPGTRLTVL.

CDR3 bases: TGTGCCAGCAGCCCGAGGGCGACAGGGGTAACTTCTCTAACCATGTACCAAGAGACCCAGTACTTC. This encodes CASSPRATGVTSLTMYQETQYF. V gene TRBV9 combines with J gene TRBJ2-5; 8 bases map to TRBD1. The CDR3 is 22 residues long. V lost 4 bases to trimming and J lost 0 bases; unmatched junction nucleotides: 26. The germline CDR1 and CDR2 sequences are SGDLS and YYNGEE.

This chain connects TRBV28 to TRBJ2-2; 9 nucleotides agree with TRBD1. The CDR3 is made up of 15 amino acids. With V trimmed by 2 bases and J by 6 bases, 4 bases remained unmatched. The germline V gene encodes CDR1 MDHEN and CDR2 SYDVKM. The CDR3 here is CASSLGGQGSGELFF. The CDR3 DNA reads as TGTGCCAGCAGTTTAGGCGGACAGGGGTCCGGGGAGCTGTTTTTT.

The chain uses TRBV2 and TRBJ1-4; no clear D gene. Germline CDR1 and CDR2: SNHLY and FYNNEI. The CDR3 runs 15 residues. Trimming left V 2 bases short and J 8 bases short, with 15 bases between. CDR3 DNA: TGTGCCAGCAGTGAATTGAGTGAGGGCGGCGAAAAACTGTTTTTT. Encoded protein: CASSELSEGGEKLFF.

The V gene is TRBV27, the J gene TRBJ2-2, with D tentatively TRBD1 (5 bases). The germline V gene encodes CDR1 MNHEY and CDR2 SMNVEV (reference sequence). The CDR3 spans 15 residues. Trimming removed 5 bases from V and 7 bases from J, with 17 bases in between. For the CDR3, the DNA is TGTGCCAGCAGTGAACTCCAGGGTATGAGCGGGGAGCTGTTTTTT. Amino acid sequence: CASSELQGMSGELFF.

The rearrangement joins TRBV7-9 to TRBJ2-2, with a possible D match to TRBD2 (5 bases). This CDR3 comprises 13 residues. Trimming stripped 1 base from V and 6 bases from J, with 6 bases between. Germline loops: CDR1 SEHNR, CDR2 FQNEAQ (reference sequence). The CDR3 region is CASSLDSAGELFF. The CDR3 DNA reads as TGTGCCAGCAGCTTAGATAGCGCCGGGGAGCTGTTTTTT.

The CDR3 loop is CASSWPGTGNTDTQYF. CDR3 DNA sequence: TGTGCCAGCAGCTGGCCCGGGACAGGGAACACAGATACGCAGTATTTT. The chain links TRBV5-4 to TRBJ2-3, with 9 bases matching TRBD1. The length of the CDR3 is 16 residues. Trimming took 3 bases from V and 2 from J; bases not matched to a gene: 7. Per germline, CDR1 SGHNT and CDR2 YYREEE (reference sequence).

The rearrangement joins TRBV4-1 to TRBJ2-5, with TRBD1 matching over 8 bases. The CDR3 has 20 amino acids. CDR1 is MGHRA and CDR2 is YSYEKL in the germline V gene. V was pared by 3 bases and J by 0 bases, with 18 bases of the junction left unmatched. CDR3 amino acids: CASSHPNEAGGSPYQETQYF. As DNA, the CDR3 is TGCGCCAGCAGCCATCCCAACGAGGCAGGGGGCAGCCCGTACCAAGAGACCCAGTACTTC.

The rearrangement uses TRBV7-6 and TRBJ1-2; no definite D call. V lost 4 bases, J lost 3 bases, and 15 bases lay in between. Germline assignment: CDR1 SGHVS and CDR2 FNYEAQ. The length of the CDR3 is 15 residues. CDR3 residues: CASSSPGGLHYGYTF. As DNA, the CDR3 is TGTGCCAGCAGCTCCCCTGGCGGGCTTCACTATGGCTACACCTTC.

This sequence joins TRBV4-1 and TRBJ2-5; 10 bases agree with TRBD2. V was pared by 2 bases and J by 5 bases, with 5 bases of the junction left unmatched. Germline values: CDR1 MGHRA, CDR2 YSYEKL. The CDR3 runs 15 residues. The DNA of the CDR3 is TGCGCCAGCAGCCAAATCGGGACTAGCGTGGAGACCCAGTACTTC. Its protein product is CASSQIGTSVETQYF.

J is TRBJ2-5 and V is TRBV30; 8 nucleotides match TRBD2. The CDR3 has 15 residues. V was pared by 7 bases and J by 5 bases, with 15 bases of the junction left unmatched. Germline V gives CDR1 GTSNPN, CDR2 SVGIG (reference sequence). CDR3 in DNA: TGTGCCTCCCAGGGTTTTGGCGGGGGGACGGAGACCCAGTACTTC. It is translated as CASQGFGGGTETQYF.

The chain joins TRBV28 to TRBJ1-5; no reliable D call. The CDR3 contains 15 residues. Trimming cost V 6 bases and J 0 bases, with 12 bases left between them. CDR1 is MDHEN, CDR2 SYDVKM, per germline. DNA for the CDR3: TGTGCCAGCAGGGCCGGGAGGTATAGCAATCAGCCCCAGCATTTT. Protein sequence: CASRAGRYSNQPQHF.

The J gene is TRBJ2-1, the V gene TRBV4-1; D unclear. V lost 3 bases and J 6 bases, leaving 6 bases between the germline ends. This CDR3 region has 12 residues. Germline V lookup: CDR1 MGHRA, CDR2 YSYEKL. CDR3 coding DNA: TGCGCCAGCAGCCAGGTACTCAATGAGCAGTTCTTC. Translating it yields CASSQVLNEQFF.

V is TRBV28 and J is TRBJ2-7, with D perhaps TRBD2 (6 bases). In germline, CDR1 is MDHEN, CDR2 SYDVKM. This CDR3 comprises 19 residues. Trimming pared 3 bases from V and 0 bases from J, leaving 24 bases between. CDR3 nucleotides: TGTGCCAGCAGTTTCCAGGGAGGCTCCCTTATATGGAGCTCCTACGAGCAGTACTTC. It codes for CASSFQGGSLIWSSYEQYF.

The chain links TRBV4-2 to TRBJ2-1, with 10 positions matching TRBD1. Germline loops: CDR1 LGHNA, CDR2 YNFKEQ. The junction had 7 bases not matched to a gene; V was cut back by 1 base and J by 10 bases. The CDR3 contains 15 residues. CDR3 DNA sequence: TGTGCCAGCAGCCAAGGCGACAGGGGGCAGAGAGAGCAGTTCTTC. Protein product: CASSQGDRGQREQFF.

Comments on this clone: Germline is not matched at one junction end, which may reflect a read error. The rearrangement links TRBV15 to TRBJ1-1, with D maybe TRBD1 (6 bases). CDR1 and CDR2 from the germline V gene are LNHNV and YYDKDF (reference sequence). The CDR3 length is 15 residues. The CDR3 region has the DNA TGTGCCACCAGCGGAGAGGGACACCCGAACACTGAAGCTTTCTTT. Translated: CATSGEGHPNTEAFF.

The chain uses TRBV10-3 and TRBJ1-4, with D hard to call. Looked up from germline, CDR1 is ENHRY and CDR2 is SYGVKD. There are 15 residues in the CDR3. V shed 7 bases and J shed 0 bases, with 12 bases lying between them. The CDR3 sequence is CAIKSDTATNEKLFF. The CDR3 DNA sequence: TGTGCCATCAAGAGCGATACTGCAACTAATGAAAAACTGTTTTTT.

This chain joins TRBV7-9 and TRBJ2-5; D gene uncertain. Deletions cut 2 bases from V and 0 bases from J, with 7 bases between. The germline V gene encodes CDR1 SEHNR and CDR2 FQNEAQ (reference sequence). The CDR3 sequence is 14 residues long. The CDR3 sequence: CASSLREYQETQYF. CDR3 coding DNA: TGTGCCAGCAGCTTAAGAGAGTACCAAGAGACCCAGTACTTC.

The CDR3 bases are TGTGCTAGTGTCCAAGAGGGTTATCAGCCCCAGCATTTT. Translation: CASVQEGYQPQHF. The chain links TRBV12-5 to TRBJ1-5, with no clear D. Trimming cost V 7 bases and J 5 bases, with 12 bases left between them. The CDR3 is made up of 13 amino acids. The germline gives CDR1 LGHNT, CDR2 FRNRAP.

The chain carries TRBV5-1 and TRBJ2-7; D possibly corresponds to TRBD1 (6 bases). The V gene lost 3 bases and the J gene lost 3 bases, with 10 bases spanning the gap. The CDR3 contains 13 residues. In germline, CDR1 is SGHRS, CDR2 YFSETQ. The CDR3 region has the DNA TGCGCCAGCAGCTCCGGGACAAACTACGAGCAGTACTTC. As protein: CASSSGTNYEQYF.